This T cell receptor beta chain emerged from a study of blood T cell repertoires in COVID-19. Whole-study context: Both acute and convalescent COVID-19 samples were obtained from the United States, Italy and Spain.

TCRdb keeps only in-frame clones here, not all; method: immunoSEQ multiplex PCR. Among about 360,000 clones listed, around nine tenths were seen once. The receptor was derived from a human donor in a cohort sampled during active COVID-19. Sample: peripheral blood.

This CDR3 is CASSLNPGDEQYF. DNA for the CDR3: TGCGCCAGCAGCTTAAACCCCGGAGACGAGCAGTACTTC. The chain recombines TRBV5-1 with TRBJ2-7; D gene ambiguous. The germline V gene has CDR1 SGHRS and CDR2 YFSETQ. The V and J ends lost 2 bases and 5 bases respectively, with 11 bases between them. The CDR3 sequence is 13 residues long.